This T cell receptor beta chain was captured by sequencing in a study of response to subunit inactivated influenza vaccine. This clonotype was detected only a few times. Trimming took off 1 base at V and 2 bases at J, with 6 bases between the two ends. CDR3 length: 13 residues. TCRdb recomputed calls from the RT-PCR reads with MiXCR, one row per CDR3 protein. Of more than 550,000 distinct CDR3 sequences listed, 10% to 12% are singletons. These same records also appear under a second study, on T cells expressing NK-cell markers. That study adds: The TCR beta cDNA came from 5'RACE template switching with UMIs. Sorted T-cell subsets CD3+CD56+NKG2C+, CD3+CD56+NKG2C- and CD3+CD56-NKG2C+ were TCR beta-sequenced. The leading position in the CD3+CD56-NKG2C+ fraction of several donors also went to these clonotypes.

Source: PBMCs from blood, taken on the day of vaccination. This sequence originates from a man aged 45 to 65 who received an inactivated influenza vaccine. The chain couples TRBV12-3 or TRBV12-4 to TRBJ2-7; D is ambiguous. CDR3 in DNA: TGTGCCAGCAGTTTAGTCGGAACCTACGAGCAGTACTTC. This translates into CASSLVGTYEQYF.